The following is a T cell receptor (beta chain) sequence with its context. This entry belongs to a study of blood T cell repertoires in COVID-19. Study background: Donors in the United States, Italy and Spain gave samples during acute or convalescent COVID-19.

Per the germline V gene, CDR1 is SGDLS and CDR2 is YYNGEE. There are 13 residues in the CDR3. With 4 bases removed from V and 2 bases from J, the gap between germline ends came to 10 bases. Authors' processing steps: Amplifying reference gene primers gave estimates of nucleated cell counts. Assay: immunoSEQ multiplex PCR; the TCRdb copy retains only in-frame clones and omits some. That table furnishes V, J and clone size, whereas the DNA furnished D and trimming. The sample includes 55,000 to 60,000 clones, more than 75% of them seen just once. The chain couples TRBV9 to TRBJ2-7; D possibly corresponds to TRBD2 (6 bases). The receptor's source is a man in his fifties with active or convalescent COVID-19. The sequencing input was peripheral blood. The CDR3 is CASSPAGTYEQYF. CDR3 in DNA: TGTGCCAGCAGCCCCGCGGGGACCTACGAGCAGTACTTC.